This paragraph reports one T cell receptor (beta chain). Per the study methods: Nucleated cell counts were estimated from reference gene primer amplification. The assay was immunoSEQ multiplex PCR, and TCRdb's table has in-frame clones only and misses some. The V and J calls and clone size come from that table; D and trimming were worked out from the DNA. In the table there are about 220,000 clones, roughly 85% of which are singletons. Trimming left V 4 bases short and J 0 bases short, with 12 bases between. The CDR3 contains 16 residues. CDR1 is SGHAT and CDR2 is FQNNGV in the germline V gene. These data originate in a study of blood T cell repertoires in COVID-19. The overall study: Samples taken during acute and convalescent COVID-19 were collected in the United States, Italy and Spain. The cDNA or gDNA used as material had been derived from T cells, B-cell-depleted T cells, or PBMCs.

The chain has TRBV11-2 and TRBJ2-2; D is perhaps TRBD2 (6 bases). This TCR was sampled from a man aged 50 or older who had recovered from COVID-19. Sample: peripheral blood. CDR3 sequence: CASSSGGGANTGELFF. The CDR3 DNA sequence: TGTGCCAGCAGCTCGGGCGGCGGGGCGAACACCGGGGAGCTGTTTTTT.